These 16 T cell receptor beta chains were sequenced from one sample in a study of regulatory T cells in long-lasting Graves disease. Time point defined: persistent/refractory GD, antithyroid drugs over 5 years with positive TRAb. PBMCs were the source of the RNA used for TCR sequencing. Investigators prepared the TCR beta libraries by applying iRepertoire HTBI primers and Arm-PCR of CDR3 regions. MiXCR was run by TCRdb on the multiplex PCR reads, yielding one entry per CDR3 protein. The sample holds more than 650,000 distinct CDR3 sequences, around 30% seen once. This sample comprised peripheral blood mononuclear cells (PBMCs), obtained when the disease was refractory, from a patient treated with antithyroid drugs. The receptors were sampled from a female donor with Graves disease.

There are a few counts of this clonotype. The chain has TRBV2 and TRBJ1-3, with 8 nucleotides matching TRBD1. V trimming: 5 bases; J trimming: 4 bases; junction bases outside the gene matches: 4. Germline V lookup: CDR1 SNHLY, CDR2 FYNNEI. The CDR3 has 14 amino acids. The CDR3 DNA follows: TGTGCCAGCAGTCCCAGGGGGCACGGAAACACCATATATTTT. Translating it yields CASSPRGHGNTIYF.

This clonotype was counted many times. The chain uses TRBV28 and TRBJ1-1; D is unclear. The germline gives CDR1 MDHEN, CDR2 SYDVKM. V shed 1 base and J shed 3 bases, with 9 bases lying between them. This CDR3 region has 14 residues. The CDR3 DNA follows: TGTGCCAGCAGTTTATTTTGGGGAGACACTGAAGCTTTCTTT. Protein: CASSLFWGDTEAFF.

V usage is TRBV29-1 and J usage is TRBJ2-3; no definite D call. The germline V and J ends were trimmed by 7 bases and 2 bases, with 10 bases remaining between them. The CDR3 sequence is 12 residues long. Germline CDR1 SQVTM, CDR2 ANQGSEA. The CDR3 DNA reads TGCAGCGCCAGGACCCACACAGATACGCAGTATTTT. The encoded protein is CSARTHTDTQYF.

This clonotype was observed many times. The chain couples TRBV6-1 to TRBJ1-1; D possibly corresponds to TRBD1 (5 bases). Between the trimmed V and J ends, which lost 5 bases and 6 bases, there was a span of 10 bases. There are 12 residues in the CDR3. Germline lookup yields CDR1 MNHNS and CDR2 SASEGT. CDR3 loop: CASSQGTAEAFF. In nucleotides, the CDR3 is TGTGCCAGCAGTCAAGGGACGGCTGAAGCTTTCTTT.

In this sample, this clonotype turned up a few times. The rearrangement uses TRBV15 and TRBJ1-2; D uncertain. The CDR3 has 18 residues. Between the trimmed V and J ends, which lost 3 bases and 4 bases, there was a span of 24 bases. Per the germline V gene, CDR1 is LNHNV and CDR2 is YYDKDF (reference sequence). The chain's CDR3 is CATSSFLPMKVEGYGYTF. The CDR3 DNA reads as TGTGCCACCAGCAGTTTCCTCCCGATGAAGGTAGAAGGCTATGGCTACACCTTC.

This clonotype turned up a few times. The chain uses TRBV5-1 and TRBJ1-2; 10 bases are a match to TRBD1. The CDR3 covers 19 residues. Germline V CDR1 and CDR2: SGHRS, YFSETQ. The V and J ends lost 5 bases and 0 bases, in that order; junction bases with no gene match: 16. The CDR3 region is CASRKSRDRGLHTNYGYTF. Here the CDR3 DNA reads TGCGCCAGCAGAAAAAGCCGGGACAGGGGCTTACACACTAACTATGGCTACACCTTC.

Many counts were recorded for this clonotype. This chain links TRBV28 with TRBJ1-2; D not certain. The CDR3 is 13 amino acids. V lost 5 bases to trimming and J lost 5 bases, with 12 bases between them. Germline-derived CDR1 and CDR2 are MDHEN and SYDVKM. The CDR3 loop reads CASSPRQLYGYTF. The CDR3 nucleotides are TGTGCCAGCAGTCCCCGTCAGTTATATGGCTACACCTTC.

V is TRBV11-2 and J is TRBJ1-4; D perhaps matches TRBD1 (6 bases). Germline V CDR1 and CDR2: SGHAT, FQNNGV. This CDR3 region has 18 residues. V was trimmed by 1 base and J by 8 bases, leaving 23 bases between them. The CDR3 protein is CASSLVWATGRSEEKLFF. The CDR3 bases are TGTGCCAGCAGCTTAGTTTGGGCCACAGGGAGATCGGAGGAAAAACTGTTTTTT.

This clonotype showed up just a few times. The chain couples TRBV7-3 to TRBJ2-5; maybe TRBD1 (6 bases). The germline CDR1 and CDR2 sequences are SGHTA and FQGTGA. Trimming removed 4 bases at V and 3 bases at J, with 12 bases between. The CDR3 has 14 residues. The CDR3 loop reads CASSSYRAEETQYF. The CDR3 DNA sequence: TGTGCCAGCAGCTCCTACAGGGCTGAAGAGACCCAGTACTTC.

This clonotype turned up a few times. The chain employs TRBV12-3 or TRBV12-4 and TRBJ2-1; D is ambiguous. Trimming removed 3 bases at V and 10 bases at J, with 7 bases between. The CDR3 totals 11 residues. This CDR3 reads CASSFYDEQFF. The CDR3 bases are TGTGCCAGCAGTTTCTATGACGAGCAGTTCTTC.

This clonotype has only one observation. The gene calls are TRBV10-3 and TRBJ1-1, with 7 bases that match TRBD1. Trimming took 0 bases from V and 5 from J; bases not matched to a gene: 6. This CDR3 has 15 amino acids. Germline CDR1 is ENHRY and CDR2 is SYGVKD. The CDR3 region has the DNA TGTGCCATCAGTGAGTCTTCAGGGGGGGGTACTGAAGCTTTCTTT. It encodes CAISESSGGGTEAFF.

This clonotype was found once. A read error may be the cause here, since a much bigger clone is one base away. This rearrangement joins TRBV6-1 to TRBJ2-7; D unresolved. Looked up from germline, CDR1 is MNHNS and CDR2 is SASEGT. Trimming took off 5 bases at V and 8 bases at J, with 13 bases between the two ends. CDR3 size: 12 residues. Here the CDR3 DNA reads TGTGCCAGCAGTACATGTTTAGAAAAGCAGTACTTC. This gives the protein CASSTCLEKQYF.

V gene TRBV20-1 combines with J gene TRBJ2-7, with D unclear. V lost 5 bases, J lost 0 bases, and 5 bases lay in between. The CDR3 runs to 11 residues. Germline loops: CDR1 DFQATT, CDR2 SNEGSKA (reference sequence). The CDR3 coding sequence is TGCAGTGCTCTGAACTCCTACGAGCAGTACTTC. The encoded protein is CSALNSYEQYF.

Regarding this clonotype: One end of the junction varies from germline; a read error may be responsible. The V and J genes are TRBV3-1 and TRBJ2-7; no definite D call. In germline, CDR1 is LGHDT, CDR2 YNNKEL (reference sequence). CDR3 length: 12 amino acids. This chain's CDR3 is CASSQGTNERYF. In DNA, the CDR3 is TGTGCCAGCAGCCAAGGAACTAACGAGCGGTACTTC.

This clonotype was observed a few times. The genes are TRBV12-3 or TRBV12-4 and TRBJ2-1, with 8 positions matching TRBD2. The CDR3 runs to 15 residues. V trimming: 6 bases; J trimming: 0 bases; junction bases outside the gene matches: 4. CDR3 in amino acids: CASRLSGSSYNEQFF. Here the CDR3 DNA reads TGTGCCAGCAGATTGAGCGGGAGCTCCTACAATGAGCAGTTCTTC.

The chain couples TRBV28 to TRBJ1-3; D uncertain. Germline V lookup: CDR1 MDHEN, CDR2 SYDVKM. V was clipped by 6 bases and J by 0 bases, with 12 bases between them. The CDR3 sequence is 15 residues long. Here the CDR3 reads CASSQTLSSGNTIYF. The CDR3 region has the DNA TGTGCCAGCAGCCAGACGCTGAGCTCTGGAAACACCATATATTTT.